This T cell receptor (beta chain) was retrieved from a study of T cell changes during pregnancy in multiple sclerosis. The data were produced by immunoSEQ multiplex PCR, yet TCRdb's version contains in-frame clones alone and is incomplete. The data hold more than 65,000 clones, with 90% to 95% observed a single time. Trimming took off 3 bases at V and 8 bases at J, with 13 bases between the two ends. This CDR3 region has 13 residues. Germline V gene lookup returns CDR1 SNHLY and CDR2 FYNNEI. This clone is a singleton in its sample. This chain links TRBV2 with TRBJ1-2; D gene unclear. This sequence was found in a female donor with multiple sclerosis, enrolled in a pregnancy study. The specimen comprised peripheral blood, sampled in the second trimester of pregnancy. The CDR3 region is CASSDYGSYGYTF. As DNA, the CDR3 is TGTGCCAGCAGTGACTACGGGTCATACGGCTACACCTTC.